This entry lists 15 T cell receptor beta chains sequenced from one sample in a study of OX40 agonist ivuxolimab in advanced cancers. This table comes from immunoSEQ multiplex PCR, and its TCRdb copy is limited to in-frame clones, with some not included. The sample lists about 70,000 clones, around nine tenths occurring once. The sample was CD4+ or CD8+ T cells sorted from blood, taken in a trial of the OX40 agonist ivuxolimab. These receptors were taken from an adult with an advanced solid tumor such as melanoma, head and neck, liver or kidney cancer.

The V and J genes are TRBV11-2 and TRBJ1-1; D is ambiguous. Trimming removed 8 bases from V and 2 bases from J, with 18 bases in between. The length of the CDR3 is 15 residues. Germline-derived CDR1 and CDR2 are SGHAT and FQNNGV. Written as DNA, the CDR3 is TGTGCCAGCGGCATCCGGGCAGGACCCAACACTGAAGCTTTCTTT. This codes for CASGIRAGPNTEAFF.

Here the CDR3 reads CASNRGQETQYF. Here the CDR3 DNA reads TGTGCCAGCAACAGGGGGCAAGAGACCCAGTACTTC. This chain connects TRBV2 to TRBJ2-5; 8 nucleotides agree with TRBD1. With V trimmed by 7 bases and J by 2 bases, 0 bases remained unmatched. This CDR3 spans 12 amino acids. From germline, CDR1 is SNHLY and CDR2 FYNNEI.

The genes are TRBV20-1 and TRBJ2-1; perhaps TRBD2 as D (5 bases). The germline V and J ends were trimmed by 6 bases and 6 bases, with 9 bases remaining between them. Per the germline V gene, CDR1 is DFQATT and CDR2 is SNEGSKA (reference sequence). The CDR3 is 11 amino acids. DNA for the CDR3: TGCAGTGCCCTCGGGGTCAATGAGCAGTTCTTC. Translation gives CSALGVNEQFF.

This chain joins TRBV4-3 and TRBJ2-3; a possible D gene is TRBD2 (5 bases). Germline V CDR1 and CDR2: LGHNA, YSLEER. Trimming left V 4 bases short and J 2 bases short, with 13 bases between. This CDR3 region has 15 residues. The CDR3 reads CASSPFAGITDTQYF. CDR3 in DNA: TGCGCCAGCAGCCCATTTGCGGGTATCACAGATACGCAGTATTTT.

The CDR3 DNA sequence: TGTGCCAGCTCACCACCGGACAAAAACATTCAGTACTTC. Its protein is CASSPPDKNIQYF. The chain has TRBV18 and TRBJ2-4, with unresolved D. Germline V lookup: CDR1 KGHSH, CDR2 LQKENI. Trimming shortened V by 0 bases and J by 3 bases, and 3 bases separated the two germline ends. The CDR3 runs 13 residues.

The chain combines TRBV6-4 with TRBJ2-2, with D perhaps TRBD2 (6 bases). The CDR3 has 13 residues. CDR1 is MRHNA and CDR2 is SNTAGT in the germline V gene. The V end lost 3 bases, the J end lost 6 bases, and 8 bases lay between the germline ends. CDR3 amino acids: CASSEGGPGELFF. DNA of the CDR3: TGTGCCAGCAGTGAAGGAGGGCCCGGGGAGCTGTTTTTT.

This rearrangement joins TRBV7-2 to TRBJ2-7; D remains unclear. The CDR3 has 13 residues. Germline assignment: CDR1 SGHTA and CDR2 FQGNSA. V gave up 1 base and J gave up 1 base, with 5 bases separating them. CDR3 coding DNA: TGTGCCAGCAGCTTAGGCAGGTCCTACGAGCAGTACTTC. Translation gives CASSLGRSYEQYF. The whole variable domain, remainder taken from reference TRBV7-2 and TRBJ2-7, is GAGVSQSPSNKVTEKGKDVELRCDPISGHTALYWYRQSLGQGLEFLIYFQGNSAPDKSGLPSDRFSAERTGGSVSTLTIQRTQQEDSAVYLCASSLGRSYEQYFGPGTRLTVT.

As DNA, the CDR3 is TGCAGCGTTGAGGGACTAGCGGGGGGGGACGAGCAGTACTTC. This codes for CSVEGLAGGDEQYF. The rearrangement joins TRBV29-1 to TRBJ2-7; 16 bases align to TRBD2. The V gene end was trimmed by 3 bases and the J gene end by 5 bases; junction bases not matched to a gene: 1. Germline-derived CDR1 and CDR2 are SQVTM and ANQGSEA. The length of the CDR3 is 14 residues.

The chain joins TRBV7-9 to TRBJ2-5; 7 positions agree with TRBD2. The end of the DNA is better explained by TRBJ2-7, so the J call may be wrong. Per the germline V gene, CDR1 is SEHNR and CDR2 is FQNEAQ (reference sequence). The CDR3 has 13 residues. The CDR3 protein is CASSRSGQYEQYF. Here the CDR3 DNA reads TGTGCCAGCAGCCGTAGCGGGCAATACGAGCAGTACTTC.

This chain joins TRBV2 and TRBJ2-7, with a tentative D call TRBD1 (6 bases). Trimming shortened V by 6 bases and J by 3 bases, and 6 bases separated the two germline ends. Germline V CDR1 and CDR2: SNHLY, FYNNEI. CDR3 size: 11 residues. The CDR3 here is CASRGHYEQYF. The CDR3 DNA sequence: TGTGCCAGCAGGGGACACTACGAGCAGTACTTC.

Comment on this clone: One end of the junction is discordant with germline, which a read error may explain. Here the CDR3 DNA reads TGTGCCAGAAGCTTGAGGGGCAATCAGCCCCAGCATTTT. Its translation: CARSLRGNQPQHF. The chain is built from TRBV5-5 and TRBJ1-5, with no clear D. Germline V gene sequence: CDR1 SGHKS, CDR2 YYEKEE (reference sequence). This CDR3 has 13 residues.

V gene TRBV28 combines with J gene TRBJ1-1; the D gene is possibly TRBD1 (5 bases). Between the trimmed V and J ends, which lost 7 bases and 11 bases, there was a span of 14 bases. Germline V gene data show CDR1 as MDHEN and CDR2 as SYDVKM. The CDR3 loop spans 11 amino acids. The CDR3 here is CASTEGRDAFF. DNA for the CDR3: TGTGCCAGCACCGAGGGGCGAGATGCTTTCTTT.

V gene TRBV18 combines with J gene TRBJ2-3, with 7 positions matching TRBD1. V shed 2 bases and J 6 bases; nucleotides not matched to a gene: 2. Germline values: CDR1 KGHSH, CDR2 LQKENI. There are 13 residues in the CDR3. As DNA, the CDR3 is TGTGCCAGCTCACCAGGGACAGTCGATACGCAGTATTTT. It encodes CASSPGTVDTQYF. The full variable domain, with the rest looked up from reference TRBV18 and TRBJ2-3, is NAGVMQNPRHLVRRRGQEARLRCSPMKGHSHVYWYRQLPEEGLKFMVYLQKENIIDESGMPKERFSAEFPKEGPSILRIQQVVRGDSAAYFCASSPGTVDTQYFGPGTRLTVL.

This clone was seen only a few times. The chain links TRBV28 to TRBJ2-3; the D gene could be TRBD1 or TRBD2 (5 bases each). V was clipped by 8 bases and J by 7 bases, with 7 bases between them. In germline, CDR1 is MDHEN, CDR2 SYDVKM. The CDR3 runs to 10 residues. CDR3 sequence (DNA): TGTGCCAGCCGGGACCATACGCAGTATTTT. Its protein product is CASRDHTQYF.

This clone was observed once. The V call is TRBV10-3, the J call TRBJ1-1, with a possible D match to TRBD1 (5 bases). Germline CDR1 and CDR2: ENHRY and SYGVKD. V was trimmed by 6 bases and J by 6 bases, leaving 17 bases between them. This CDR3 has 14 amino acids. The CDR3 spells CAISNQGGDAEAFF. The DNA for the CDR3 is TGTGCCATCAGCAACCAGGGAGGGGACGCTGAAGCTTTCTTT.